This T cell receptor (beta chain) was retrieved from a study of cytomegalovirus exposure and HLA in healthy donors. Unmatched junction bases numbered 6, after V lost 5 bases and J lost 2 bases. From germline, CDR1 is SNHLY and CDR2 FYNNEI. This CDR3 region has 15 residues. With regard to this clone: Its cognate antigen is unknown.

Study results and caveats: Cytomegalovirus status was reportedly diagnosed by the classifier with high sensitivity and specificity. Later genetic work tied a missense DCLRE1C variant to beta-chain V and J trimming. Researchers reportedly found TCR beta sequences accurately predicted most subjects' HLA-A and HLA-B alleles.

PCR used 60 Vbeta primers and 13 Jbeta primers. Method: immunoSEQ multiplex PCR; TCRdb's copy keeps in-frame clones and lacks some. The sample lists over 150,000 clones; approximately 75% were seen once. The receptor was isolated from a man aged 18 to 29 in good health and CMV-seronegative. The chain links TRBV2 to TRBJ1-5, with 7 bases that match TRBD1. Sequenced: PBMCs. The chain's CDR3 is CASSTNRGGNQPQHF. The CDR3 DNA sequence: TGTGCCAGCAGTACTAACAGGGGAGGCAATCAGCCCCAGCATTTT. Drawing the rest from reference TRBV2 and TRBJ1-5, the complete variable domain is EPEVTQTPSHQVTQMGQEVILRCVPISNHLYFYWYRQILGQKVEFLVSFYNNEISEKSEIFDDQFSVERPDGSNFTLKIRSTKLEDSAMYFCASSTNRGGNQPQHFGDGTRLSIL.